The T cell receptor beta chain described here comes from a study of blood T cell repertoires in COVID-19. Across the whole study: Nucleic acid was either cDNA or gDNA, and it came from T cells, B-cell-depleted T cells, or PBMCs.

The V segment lost 1 base and the J segment 1 base; nucleotides outside the gene matches: 0. The CDR3 consists of 13 residues. Germline V CDR1 and CDR2: GTSNPN, SVGIG (reference sequence). Per the original data handling: Estimation of nucleated cell counts relied on the amplification of reference gene primers. The assay was immunoSEQ multiplex PCR, and TCRdb's table has in-frame clones only and misses some. For V, J and clone size, that table is used; D and trimming come from the DNA. The repertoire consists of about 400,000 clones, with roughly 89% occurring once and the leading ten covering 1.5% to 2%. Participant-given clinical history determined each cohort assignment. Turning to this clone: In the same sample, other DNA sequences code for this CDR3.

This receptor was obtained from a woman between 25 and 40 years old who had recovered from COVID-19. Sample: PBMCs or T cells enriched from blood (not recorded which). The V and J genes are TRBV30 and TRBJ1-1; 7 bases line up with TRBD1. CDR3 loop: CAWSGTGNTEAFF. The CDR3 bases are TGTGCCTGGAGTGGGACAGGGAACACTGAAGCTTTCTTT.